The clone carrying this T cell receptor beta chain was counted between two and nine times. Its specificity is unknown. This record belongs to a study of cytomegalovirus exposure and HLA in healthy donors. A multiplex PCR was run with 60 Vbeta primers and 13 Jbeta primers. TCRdb keeps only in-frame clones here, not all; method: immunoSEQ multiplex PCR. The table lists 100,000 to 150,000 clones, roughly two thirds of them singletons, with around 1.6% in the top ten. Findings of the study overall: A later analysis showed HLA-associated TCR beta chains outstripping equally common others in clonal expansion. In an earlier analysis, productive rearrangement rates for most beta V segments clustered near 87% or 30%. The study put about 180 TCR beta chains on its list as cytomegalovirus-associated.

The sample was PBMCs. The TCR was taken from a man aged 25 to 45 in good health and CMV-seropositive.

The CDR3 protein is CASSDSSGGSTDTQYF. The CDR3 nucleotides are TGTGCCAGCAGTGACTCGAGTGGCGGGAGCACAGATACGCAGTATTTT. This chain joins TRBV6-4 and TRBJ2-3, with D perhaps TRBD2 (5 bases). Trimming left V 0 bases short and J 0 bases short, with 10 bases between. This CDR3 is built from 16 residues. CDR1 MRHNA and CDR2 SNTAGT come from the germline V gene.